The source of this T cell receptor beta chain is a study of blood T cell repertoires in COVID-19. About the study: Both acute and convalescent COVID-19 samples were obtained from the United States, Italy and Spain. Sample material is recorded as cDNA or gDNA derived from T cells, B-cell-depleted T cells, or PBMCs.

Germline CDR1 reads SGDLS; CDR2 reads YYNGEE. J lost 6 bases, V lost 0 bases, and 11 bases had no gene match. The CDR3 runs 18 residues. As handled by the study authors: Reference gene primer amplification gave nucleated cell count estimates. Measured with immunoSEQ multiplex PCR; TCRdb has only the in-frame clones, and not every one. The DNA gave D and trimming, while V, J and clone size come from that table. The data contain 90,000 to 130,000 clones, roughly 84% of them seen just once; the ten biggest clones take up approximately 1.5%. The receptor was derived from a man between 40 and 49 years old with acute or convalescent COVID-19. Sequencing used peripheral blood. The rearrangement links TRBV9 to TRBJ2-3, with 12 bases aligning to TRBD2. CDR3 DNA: TGTGCCAGCAGCGTAGCCCTATTGACTAGCGGGGGTTCGGATACGCAGTATTTT. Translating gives CASSVALLTSGGSDTQYF.